This T cell receptor (beta chain) was found in a study of T cell responses to AZD1222 COVID-19 vaccine (dated by TCRdb to the early 2020s). For the study in its entirety: TCR sequencing covered 233 trial participants: 200 to 220 given two doses of AZD1222 and approximately 25 given two doses of MenACWY control vaccine. Trial participants were enrolled by age into subgroups of 18-55, 56-69 and 70-plus years, and around 150, 28 and 57 TCR-sequenced participants, respectively, were included in these subgroups.

Unmatched junction bases come to 5, with V trimmed by 0 bases and J by 7 bases. The CDR3 goes from the cysteine to the phenylalanine over 15 residues. Of the read, only the CDR3 DNA is kept; its 45 bases are in frame from base 1. CDR1 and CDR2 are read off the germline V gene as KGHSH and LQKENI. In the paper's terms, the time point label means: about 28 days (+/-7) after the second vaccine dose. Because spike-specific TCR depth and breadth did not differ between the two schedules, AZD1222 recipients who got a second dose at roughly 4 weeks were pooled with those who got a second dose at roughly 12 weeks. Vaccinee samples were obtained from the UK trials COV001 and COV002, which included a single-blind randomized controlled phase 2/3 trial of AZD1222 (ChAdOx1 nCoV-19) in healthy adults. For TCRbeta chain sequencing, PBMC samples were collected from trial participants at day 0 and at day 28 after the second dose.

The paper's findings and limits, for the study overall: Spike-specific TCR breadth and depth rose significantly after two AZD1222 doses compared with day 0 and with MenACWY recipients. CD4 TCRs associated with the vaccine covered the entire spike protein, and the dominant responses were in regions 160-218 and 743-854. The 56-69-year group was small, and its depth increase did not reach significance, likely because of low power. Participants were mostly white British, with more females than males. The authors suggested clonal diversity may have been underestimated. Only 5 to 7 AZD1222 recipients were SARS-CoV-2 seropositive at baseline, limiting conclusions about previously exposed vaccinees. Nearly half of unique spike-specific TCRs reportedly recognized epitopes outside regions mutated in the B.1.351 and B.1.1.7 variants. Because no samples from the day 14 peak response were available, repertoires could be characterized only after the peak T cell response.

To note about this clone: The antigen it binds to is not known. It has no much larger one-base neighbor in the sample; base qualities were not kept.

The CDR3 regions of human TCRbeta chains were analyzed by immunosequencing. Concerning the study's data processing: Repertoire TCRs were matched against a reference library of SARS-CoV-2-specific TCRs generated with the MIRA antigen-specificity platform. Breadth was defined as the fraction of unique TCRs that were SARS-CoV-2-associated. Depth was defined as the fraction of total T cells that were SARS-CoV-2-associated. Each spike-specific TCR was assigned to its reactive spike region and to a CD4 or CD8 class using the MIRA data. Log10-transformed breadth and depth values were compared by one-way ANOVA with Sidak's multiple comparisons tests. Not all clones reach the TCRdb copy of this immuneACCESS table, which keeps in-frame sequences only. Checked studies attribute under half of the gap to unresolved V genes and leave the rest unexplained. That table gives V, J and clone size, and the DNA gave D and trimming. The sample records 190,000 or so clones, roughly 91% of which are singletons. The ten largest account for roughly 26% of the sample.

The sequence links TRBV18 to TRBJ1-2; 10 middle bases align to TRBD1. Sequencing used peripheral blood, obtained 28 days after the second AZD1222 dose. The TCR originated in an adult who received the AZD1222 COVID-19 vaccine. The CDR3 loop reads CASSPPGQGLVGYTF. The DNA reads as follows: TGTGCCAGCTCACCACCGGGACAGGGGCTGGTTGGCTACACCTTC.